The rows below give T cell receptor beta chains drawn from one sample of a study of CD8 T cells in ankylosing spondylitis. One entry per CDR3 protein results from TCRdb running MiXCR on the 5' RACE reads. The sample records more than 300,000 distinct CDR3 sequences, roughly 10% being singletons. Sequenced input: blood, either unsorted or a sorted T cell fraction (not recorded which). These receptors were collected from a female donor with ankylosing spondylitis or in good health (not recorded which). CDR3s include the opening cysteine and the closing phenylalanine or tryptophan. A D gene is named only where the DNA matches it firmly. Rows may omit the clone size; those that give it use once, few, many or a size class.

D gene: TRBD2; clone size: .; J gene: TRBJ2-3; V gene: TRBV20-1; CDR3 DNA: TGCAGTGCTGATTCTAGCGGGAGGGTAGATACGCAGTATTTT; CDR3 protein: CSADSSGRVDTQYF
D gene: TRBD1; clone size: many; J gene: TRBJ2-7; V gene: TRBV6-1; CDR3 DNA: TGTGCCAGCAGTGGGACAGGGGATACCTACGAGCAGTACTTC; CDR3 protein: CASSGTGDTYEQYF
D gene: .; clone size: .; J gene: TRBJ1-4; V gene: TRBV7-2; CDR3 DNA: TGTGCCAGCAGCTTAGCGTGGGGTAGCGTCCTGTTTTTT; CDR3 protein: CASSLAWGSVLFF
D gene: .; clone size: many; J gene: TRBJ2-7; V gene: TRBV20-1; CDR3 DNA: TGCAGTGCTAGGGGGACTTGGTCCTACGAGCAGTACTTC; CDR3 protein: CSARGTWSYEQYF
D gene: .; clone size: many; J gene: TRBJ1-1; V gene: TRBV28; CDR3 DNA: TGTGCCAGCAGTTATTCCGGTGGGGGCCTTAGAGGAGCTTTCTTT; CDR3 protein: CASSYSGGGLRGAFF
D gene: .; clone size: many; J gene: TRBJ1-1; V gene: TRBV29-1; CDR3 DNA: TGCAGCGTTGGTTTAGGGACAATGAACACTGAAGCTTTCTTT; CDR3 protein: CSVGLGTMNTEAFF
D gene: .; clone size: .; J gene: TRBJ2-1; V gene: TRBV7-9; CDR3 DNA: TGTGCCAGCAGCTTAGGACAGATAAATGAGCAGTTCTTC; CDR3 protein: CASSLGQINEQFF
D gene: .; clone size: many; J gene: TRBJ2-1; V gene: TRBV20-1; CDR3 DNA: TGCAGTGCTAGAGGTGGGGGCACCACCTACAATGAGCAGTTCTTC; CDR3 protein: CSARGGGTTYNEQFF
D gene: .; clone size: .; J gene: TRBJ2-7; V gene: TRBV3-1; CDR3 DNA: TGTGCCAGCAGCCAAGCGGTTGGGGCATACGAGCAGTACTTC; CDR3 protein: CASSQAVGAYEQYF
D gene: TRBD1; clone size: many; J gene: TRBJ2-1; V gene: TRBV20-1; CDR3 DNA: TGCAGTGCCCCCGCCAGGGGGAGCGTCTACAATGAGCAGTTCTTC; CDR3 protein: CSAPARGSVYNEQFF
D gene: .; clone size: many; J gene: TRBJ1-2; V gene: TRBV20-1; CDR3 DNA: TGCAGTGCTAGAGAATGGGGCGGACCTGCAGTACGTGGCTACACCTTC; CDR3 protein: CSAREWGGPAVRGYTF
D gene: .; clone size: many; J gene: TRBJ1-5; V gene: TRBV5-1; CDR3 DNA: TGCGCCAGCAGCTCTGAGGGGGGATATCAGCCCCAGCATTTT; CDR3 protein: CASSSEGGYQPQHF
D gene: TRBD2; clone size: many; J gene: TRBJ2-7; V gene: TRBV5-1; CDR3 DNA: TGCGCCAGCAGCTTCGAGGCGGGAGCAAGAGAGCAGTACTTC; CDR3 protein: CASSFEAGAREQYF
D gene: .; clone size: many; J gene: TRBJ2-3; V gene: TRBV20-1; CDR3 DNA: TGCAGTGCTAGAGCCCCGGATACGCAGTATTTT; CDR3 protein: CSARAPDTQYF
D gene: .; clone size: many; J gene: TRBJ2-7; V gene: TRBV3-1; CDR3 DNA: TGTGCCAGCAGCCCAACAGGGAACACCTACGAGCAGTACTTC; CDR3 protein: CASSPTGNTYEQYF
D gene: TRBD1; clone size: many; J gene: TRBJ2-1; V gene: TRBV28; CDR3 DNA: TGTGCCAGCAGTCGGACAGGGACCGGCGGGGATGAGCAGTTCTTC; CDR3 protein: CASSRTGTGGDEQFF
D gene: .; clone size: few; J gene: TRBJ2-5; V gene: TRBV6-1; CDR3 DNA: TGTGCCAGCAGTGAAGCGCTTCGGGTAACGGAGACCCAGTACTTC; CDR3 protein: CASSEALRVTETQYF
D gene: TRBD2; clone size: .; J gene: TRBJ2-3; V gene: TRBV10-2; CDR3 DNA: TGTACCAGCAGTTCGAGTCGTACTAGCGGGGGGGCGGGCACAGATACGCAGTATTTT; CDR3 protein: CTSSSSRTSGGAGTDTQYF
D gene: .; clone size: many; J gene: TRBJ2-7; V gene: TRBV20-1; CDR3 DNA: TGCAGTGCAAGGGGGGGGAGCCAAAAGTACTTC; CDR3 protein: CSARGGSQKYF
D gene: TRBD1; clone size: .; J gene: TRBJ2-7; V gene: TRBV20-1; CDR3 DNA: TGCAGTGCTGAGCGGGACAGGGCTTACGAGCAGTACTTC; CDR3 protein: CSAERDRAYEQYF
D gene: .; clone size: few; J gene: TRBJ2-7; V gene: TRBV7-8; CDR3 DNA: TGTGCCATGGGACCCAGGCTCACGGCAGGGGATTACGAGCAGTACTTC; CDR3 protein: CAMGPRLTAGDYEQYF
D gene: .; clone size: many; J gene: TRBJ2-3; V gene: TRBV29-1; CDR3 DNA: TGCAGCTCCTCGGCCAACACAGATACGCAGTATTTT; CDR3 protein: CSSSANTDTQYF
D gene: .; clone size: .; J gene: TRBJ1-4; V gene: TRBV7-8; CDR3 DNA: TGTGCCAGCAGCTTAGCAGACGGCGTGGAGGAAAAACTGTTTTTT; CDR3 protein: CASSLADGVEEKLFF
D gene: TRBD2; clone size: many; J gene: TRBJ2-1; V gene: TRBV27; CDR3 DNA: TGTGCCAGCAGGCGAGCGGGAGGGTACAATGAGCAGTTCTTC; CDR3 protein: CASRRAGGYNEQFF
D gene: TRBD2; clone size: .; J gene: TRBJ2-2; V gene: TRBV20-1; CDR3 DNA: TGCTGTGCTCTGGGACTAGCGGGGGCGTCGAACACCGGGGAGCTGTTTTTT; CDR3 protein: CCALGLAGASNTGELFF
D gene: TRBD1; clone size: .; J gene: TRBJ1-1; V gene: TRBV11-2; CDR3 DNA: TGTGCCAGCAGTTCAGGGGGCGGCCTCACTGAAGCTTTCTTT; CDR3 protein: CASSSGGGLTEAFF
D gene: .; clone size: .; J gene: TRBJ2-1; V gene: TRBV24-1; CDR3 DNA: TGTGCCACCAGTGATTTGACCCCAGGGGGGTCGATTGAGCAGTTCTTC; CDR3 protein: CATSDLTPGGSIEQFF
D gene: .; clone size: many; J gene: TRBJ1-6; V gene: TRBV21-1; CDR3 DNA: TGTGCCAGCAGCAAAGAAAAGCAGGGCGCAGGTTATTCACCCCTCCACTTT; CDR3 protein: CASSKEKQGAGYSPLHF
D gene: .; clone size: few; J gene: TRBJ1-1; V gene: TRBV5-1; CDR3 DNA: TGCGCCAGCAGCTTCGGACGGGCGGAGGGCACTGAAGCTTTCTTT; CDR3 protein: CASSFGRAEGTEAFF
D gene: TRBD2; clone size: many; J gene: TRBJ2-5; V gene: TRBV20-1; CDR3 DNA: TGCAGTGCTGGAACTAGCGGGAGGGTAGAGACCCAGTACTTC; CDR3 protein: CSAGTSGRVETQYF
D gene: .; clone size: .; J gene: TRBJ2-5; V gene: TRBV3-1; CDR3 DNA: TGTGCCAGCAGCCAAGTCCAGCGGGAAGAGACCCAGTACTTC; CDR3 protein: CASSQVQREETQYF
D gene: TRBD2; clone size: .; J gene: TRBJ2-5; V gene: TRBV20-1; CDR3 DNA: TGCAGTGTTCGACTAGCGGGAGGTGAGACCCAGTACTTC; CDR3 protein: CSVRLAGGETQYF
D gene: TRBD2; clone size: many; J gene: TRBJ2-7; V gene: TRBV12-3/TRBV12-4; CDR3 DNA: TGTGCCAGCAGTTGGACTCAAGCGGGGTTTAACTACGAGCAGTACTTC; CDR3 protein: CASSWTQAGFNYEQYF
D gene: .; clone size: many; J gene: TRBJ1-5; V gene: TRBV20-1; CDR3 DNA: TGCAGTGCTAGGGTTGGGGGCGACAATCAGCCCCAGCATTTT; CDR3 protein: CSARVGGDNQPQHF
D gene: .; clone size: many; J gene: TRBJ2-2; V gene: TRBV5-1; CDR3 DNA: TGCGCCAGCAGCTTCACGGGGGCCTCCGGGGAGCTGTTTTTT; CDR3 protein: CASSFTGASGELFF
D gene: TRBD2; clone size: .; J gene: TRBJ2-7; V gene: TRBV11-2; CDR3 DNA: TGTGCCAGCAGCCCAAAAGCGGGGGGCGCCTACGAGCAGTACTTC; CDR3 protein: CASSPKAGGAYEQYF
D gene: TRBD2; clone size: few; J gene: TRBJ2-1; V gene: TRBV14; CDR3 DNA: TGTGCCAGCAGCCCCCTGACTAGCGAGATCTCCTACAATGAGCAGTTCTTC; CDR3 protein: CASSPLTSEISYNEQFF
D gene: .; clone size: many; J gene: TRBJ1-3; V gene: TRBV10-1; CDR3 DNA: TGCGCCAGCAGTGAGACCGGGACATCAGGCACCATATATTTT; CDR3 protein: CASSETGTSGTIYF
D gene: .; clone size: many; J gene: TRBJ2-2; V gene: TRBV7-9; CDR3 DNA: TGTGCCAGCAGCTCCGAACGGACTGGTGCAAACACCGGGGAGCTGTTTTTT; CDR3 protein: CASSSERTGANTGELFF
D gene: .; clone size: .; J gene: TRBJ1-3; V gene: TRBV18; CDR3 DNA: TGTGCCAGCTCACCAAATTTGGGGAACCCTGGAAACACCATATATTTT; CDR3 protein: CASSPNLGNPGNTIYF
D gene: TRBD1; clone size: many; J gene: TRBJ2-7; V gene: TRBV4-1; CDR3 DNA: TGCGCCAGCAGTTTCGGACAGGGCGAATACGAGCAGTACTTC; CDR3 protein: CASSFGQGEYEQYF
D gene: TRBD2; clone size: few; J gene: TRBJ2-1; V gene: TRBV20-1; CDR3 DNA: TGCAGTGCTTCCGGGACTAGCGGGAGACATGAGCAGTTCTTC; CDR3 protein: CSASGTSGRHEQFF
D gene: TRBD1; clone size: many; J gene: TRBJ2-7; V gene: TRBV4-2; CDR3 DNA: TGTGCCAGCAGCCAAGGACAGGGCCACTACGAGCAGTACTTC; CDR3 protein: CASSQGQGHYEQYF
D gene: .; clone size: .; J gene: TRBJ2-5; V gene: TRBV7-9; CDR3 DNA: TGTGCCAGCAGCCATGGGGCAGAGACCCAGTACTTC; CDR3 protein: CASSHGAETQYF
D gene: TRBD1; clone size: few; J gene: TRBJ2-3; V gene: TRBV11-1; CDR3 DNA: TGTGCCAGCAGCTCCAGGGGGCGGTTCAGTGCAGATACGCAGTATTTT; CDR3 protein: CASSSRGRFSADTQYF
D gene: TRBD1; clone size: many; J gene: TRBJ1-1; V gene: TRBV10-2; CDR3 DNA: TGCGCCAGCAGGGACAGGGGGGCCATGAACACTGAAGCTTTCTTT; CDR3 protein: CASRDRGAMNTEAFF
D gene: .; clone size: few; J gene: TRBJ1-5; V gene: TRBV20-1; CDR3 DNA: TGCAGTGCTGCCCCCCAGGGGCGCATCAATCAGCCCCAGCATTTT; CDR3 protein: CSAAPQGRINQPQHF
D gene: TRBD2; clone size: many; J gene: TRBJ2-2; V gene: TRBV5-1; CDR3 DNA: TGCGCCAGCTTACACGACTGGGGGGGTACCGGGGAGCTGTTTTTT; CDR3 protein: CASLHDWGGTGELFF
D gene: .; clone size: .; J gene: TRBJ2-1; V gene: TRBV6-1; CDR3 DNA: TGTGCCAGCAGTGCCCTCTCCTCAAGCTCCTACAATGAGCAGTTCTTC; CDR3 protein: CASSALSSSSYNEQFF
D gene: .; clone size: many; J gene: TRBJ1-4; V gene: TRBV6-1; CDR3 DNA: TGTGCCAGCAGAATCGACCATACGGGGGAAAAACTGTTTTTT; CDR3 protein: CASRIDHTGEKLFF
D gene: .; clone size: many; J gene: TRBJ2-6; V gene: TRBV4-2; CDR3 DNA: TGTGCCAGCAGCCAACAAAGGGGCTCTGGGGCCAACGTCCTGACTTTC; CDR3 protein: CASSQQRGSGANVLTF